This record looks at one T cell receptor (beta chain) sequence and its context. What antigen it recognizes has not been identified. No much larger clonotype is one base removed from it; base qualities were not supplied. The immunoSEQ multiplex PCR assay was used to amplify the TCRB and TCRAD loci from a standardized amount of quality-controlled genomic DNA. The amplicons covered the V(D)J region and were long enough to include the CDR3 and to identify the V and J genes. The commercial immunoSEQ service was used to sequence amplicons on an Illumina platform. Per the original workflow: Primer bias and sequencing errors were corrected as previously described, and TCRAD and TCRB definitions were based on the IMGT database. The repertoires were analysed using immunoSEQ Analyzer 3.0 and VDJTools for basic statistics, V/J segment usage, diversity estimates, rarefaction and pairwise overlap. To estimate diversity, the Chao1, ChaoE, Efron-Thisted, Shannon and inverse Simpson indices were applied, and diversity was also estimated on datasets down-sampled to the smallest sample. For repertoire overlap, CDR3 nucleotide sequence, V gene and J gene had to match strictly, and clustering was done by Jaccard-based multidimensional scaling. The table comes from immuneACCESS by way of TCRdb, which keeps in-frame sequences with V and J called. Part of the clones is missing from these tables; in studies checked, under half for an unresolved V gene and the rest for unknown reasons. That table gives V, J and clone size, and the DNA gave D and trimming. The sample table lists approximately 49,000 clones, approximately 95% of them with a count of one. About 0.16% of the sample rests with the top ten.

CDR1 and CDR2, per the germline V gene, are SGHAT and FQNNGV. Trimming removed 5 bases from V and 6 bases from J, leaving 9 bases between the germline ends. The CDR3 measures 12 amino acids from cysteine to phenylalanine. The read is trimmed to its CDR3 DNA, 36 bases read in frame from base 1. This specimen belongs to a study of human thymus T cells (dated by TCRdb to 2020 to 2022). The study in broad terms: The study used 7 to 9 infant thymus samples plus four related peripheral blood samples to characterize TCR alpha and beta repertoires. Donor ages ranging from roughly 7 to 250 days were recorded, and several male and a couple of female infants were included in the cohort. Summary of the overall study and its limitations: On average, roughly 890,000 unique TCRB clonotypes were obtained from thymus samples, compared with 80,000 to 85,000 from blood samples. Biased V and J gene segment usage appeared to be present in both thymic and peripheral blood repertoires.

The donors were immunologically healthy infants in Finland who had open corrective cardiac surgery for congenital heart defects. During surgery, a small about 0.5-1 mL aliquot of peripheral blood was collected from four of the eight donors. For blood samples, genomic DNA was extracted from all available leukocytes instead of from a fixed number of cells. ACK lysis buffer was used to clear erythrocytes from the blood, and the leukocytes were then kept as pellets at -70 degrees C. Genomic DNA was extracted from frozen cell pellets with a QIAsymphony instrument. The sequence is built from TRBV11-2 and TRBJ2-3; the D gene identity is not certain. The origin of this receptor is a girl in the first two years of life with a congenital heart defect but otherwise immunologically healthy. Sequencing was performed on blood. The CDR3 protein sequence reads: CASSPNVDTQYF. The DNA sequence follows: TGTGCCAGCAGCCCGAATGTTGATACGCAGTATTTT.